The clone carrying this T cell receptor (beta chain) showed up just a few times. For recovered donors of Cohort 3, there were two negative PCRs, clearance, or symptom resolution. The data were taken from a study of blood T cell repertoires in COVID-19. Study at large: Sources were T cells, B-cell-depleted T cells, or PBMCs; the material itself was cDNA or gDNA.

Source study methods: Nucleated cell number was recorded as an estimate derived from reference gene primer amplification. Libraries were prepared by immunoSEQ multiplex PCR; TCRdb keeps only in-frame clonotypes and omits some of them. V and J calls and clone size are those listed in that table; D and trimming were worked out from the DNA. The sample lists about 310,000 clones, approximately 89% seen once, with over 8% in the top ten. Germline CDR1 and CDR2: LNHDA and SQIVND (reference sequence). The CDR3 loop spans 13 amino acids. Between the trimmed V and J ends, which lost 5 bases and 4 bases, there was a span of 10 bases.

The chain couples TRBV19 to TRBJ2-3; D is ambiguous. The sequencing input was PBMCs or T cells enriched from blood (not recorded which). This TCR derives from a woman aged 40-49 years who had recovered from COVID-19. The CDR3 region has the DNA TGTGCCAGTAGTCCCCTCAGCGCAGATACGCAGTATTTT. Translating gives CASSPLSADTQYF. Together with reference TRBV19 and TRBJ2-3, the CDR3 gives the full variable domain: DGGITQSPKYLFRKEGQNVTLSCEQNLNHDAMYWYRQDPGQGLRLIYYSQIVNDFQKGDIAEGYSVSREKKESFPLTVTSAQKNPTAFYLCASSPLSADTQYFGPGTRLTVL.